The 6 T cell receptor beta chains in this list originate from one sample, sequenced in a study of CDR3 diversity in severe acne. TCRdb processed the PCR reads anew with MiXCR; each CDR3 protein has one entry. The data hold about 90,000 distinct CDR3 sequences, with 49% observed a single time. The material sequenced was blood. These TCRs come from a male donor with severe acne vulgaris.

The V gene is TRBV11-2, the J gene TRBJ1-3, with a tentative D call TRBD1 (5 bases). This CDR3 comprises 17 residues. V was clipped by 8 bases and J by 3 bases, with 23 bases between them. The germline V gene encodes CDR1 SGHAT and CDR2 FQNNGV. Here the CDR3 reads CASGSPGRIYFGNTIYF. The CDR3 coding sequence is TGTGCCAGCGGATCCCCGGGACGGATATACTTTGGAAACACCATATATTTT.

Details on this clonotype: It is likely a read error, because the conserved phenylalanine at the end of the CDR3 is missing. No DNA is shown, since the ends of the CDR3 on it are uncertain; the CDR3 is the one TCRdb lists. The chain is built from TRBV9 and TRBJ1-5. The CDR3 extends over 8 residues, inclusive of both ends. CDR1 SGDLS and CDR2 YYNGEE come from the germline V gene. This chain's CDR3 is CASSDRGI.

V is TRBV29-1 and J is TRBJ2-6; D call uncertain. V was shortened by 0 bases and J by 0 bases, with 9 bases between the two germline ends. CDR3 length equals 16 residues. In germline, CDR1 is SQVTM, CDR2 ANQGSEA. CDR3 in amino acids: CSVEDLMFSGANVLTF. DNA for the CDR3: TGCAGCGTTGAAGACCTCATGTTCTCTGGGGCCAACGTCCTGACTTTC.

This clonotype has a handful of counts. The chain carries TRBV30 and TRBJ1-1; D not certain. V lost 2 bases and J lost 0, with 7 bases in between. Germline lookup yields CDR1 GTSNPN and CDR2 SVGIG (reference sequence). The CDR3 consists of 13 residues. CDR3 DNA sequence: TGTGCCTGGAGTAGGCAGTTGAACACTGAAGCTTTCTTT. Its protein product is CAWSRQLNTEAFF.

The chain links TRBV3-1 to TRBJ2-2; D uncertain. Trimming shortened V by 3 bases and J by 7 bases, and 6 bases separated the two germline ends. This CDR3 spans 12 amino acids. The V gene's germline CDR1 is LGHDT and CDR2 YNNKEL (reference sequence). The CDR3 DNA reads TGTGCCAGCAGCCAGGTGGGCGGGGAGCTGTTTTTT. Translated, it gives CASSQVGGELFF.

J is TRBJ1-1 and V is TRBV29-1; D uncertain. Per germline, CDR1 SQVTM and CDR2 ANQGSEA. The CDR3 is 11 residues long. V lost 7 bases to trimming and J lost 3 bases, with 9 bases between them. The CDR3 is CSGLMYTEAFF. In DNA form, the CDR3 reads TGCAGCGGCTTGATGTACACTGAAGCTTTCTTT.